This TCR beta chain was sequenced in a study of CXCR3-negative and CXCR3-positive naive CD8 T cells. Germline values: CDR1 MNHEY, CDR2 SVGEGT. This CDR3 comprises 11 residues. By frequency, this clonotype registers medium-sized. The antigen remains undetermined. Study observations and caveats: Naive cells with CXCR3 showed TRB CDR3s that were more hydrophobic than those in CXCR3-negative naive cells.

UMI-labeled 5' RACE yielded the TRB cDNA libraries. From its re-call of the 5' RACE reads, TCRdb lists each CDR3 protein once, without DNA. The repertoire table contains under 85,000 distinct CDR3 sequences. The chain recombines TRBV6-2 or TRBV6-3 with TRBJ1-2. The sequenced sample was naive CXCR3+ CD8+ T cells from blood. Subset described: CD45RO-CCR7+CD27+CD95- naive CD8+ T cells expressing CXCR3 (TNR3+). This clonotype was obtained from a human donor in good health. Some clones in this sample may be carry-over from other donors' samples. The CDR3: CASTHGGPYTF.